A single T cell receptor (beta chain) is shown here with its context. Antigen specificity is unknown. Produced via immunoSEQ multiplex PCR; TCRdb's table is partial and in-frame only. The sample lists 69,000 or so clones, 85% occurring once. CDR3 length: 15 residues. Germline CDR1 and CDR2: SGHTA and FQGNSA. J gave up 2 bases and V 1 base, and 5 bases lay outside the gene matches. The sample belongs to a study of OX40 agonist ivuxolimab in advanced cancers. General observations from the study: At 0.1 to 3.0 mg/kg, clonal expansion of CD4+ and CD8+ blood T cells had occurred by week 6. With doses of 0.1-3.0 mg/kg, partial responders showed among the lowest clonal expansion.

The chain couples TRBV7-2 to TRBJ2-7, with 7 bases aligning to TRBD2. The TCR comes from an adult with an advanced solid tumor such as melanoma, head and neck, liver or kidney cancer. Sequenced material: CD4+ or CD8+ T cells sorted from blood, taken in a trial of the OX40 agonist ivuxolimab. The CDR3 spells CASSLEIAGTYEQYF. For the CDR3, the DNA is TGTGCCAGCAGCTTAGAGATAGCGGGCACCTACGAGCAGTACTTC.